Detailed here is one T cell receptor beta chain. The antigen remains unidentified. The data originate from a study of cytomegalovirus exposure and HLA in healthy donors. CDR1 is SGHRS and CDR2 is YFSETQ in the germline V gene. This CDR3 has 16 residues. V dropped 0 bases and J dropped 0 bases, with 10 bases sitting between them. Findings and limits, study-wide: Only CMV serostatus was available as immune exposure information.

Amplification used 60 Vbeta primers and 13 Jbeta primers. Profiled with immunoSEQ multiplex PCR; TCRdb holds only in-frame clones, not every one. The top ten hold 0.58% of the sample, which has a few hundred thousand clones, approximately 80% seen once. This TCR derives from a woman aged 40 to 50 in good health and CMV-seronegative. The chain recombines TRBV5-1 with TRBJ1-3; no definite D call. The sequencing sample was made of PBMCs. The CDR3 DNA reads as TGCGCCAGCAGCTTGGCTACCGGGGACTCTGGAAACACCATATATTTT. It is translated as CASSLATGDSGNTIYF.